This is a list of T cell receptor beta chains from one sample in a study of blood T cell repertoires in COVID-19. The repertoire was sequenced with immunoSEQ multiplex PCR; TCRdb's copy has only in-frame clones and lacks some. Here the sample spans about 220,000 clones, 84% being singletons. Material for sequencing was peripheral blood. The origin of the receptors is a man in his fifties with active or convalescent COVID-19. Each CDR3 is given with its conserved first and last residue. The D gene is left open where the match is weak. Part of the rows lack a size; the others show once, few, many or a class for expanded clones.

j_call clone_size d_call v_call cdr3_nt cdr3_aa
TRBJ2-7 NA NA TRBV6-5 TGTGCCAGCAGCCGAGGGTTAAGGGTGATCTACGAGCAGTACTTC CASSRGLRVIYEQYF
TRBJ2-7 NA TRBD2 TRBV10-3 TGTGCCATCAGTGAAGCGGGGAAGGGGTTGGCTACCAACTCCTACGAGCAGTACTTC CAISEAGKGLATNSYEQYF
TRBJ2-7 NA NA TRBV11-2 TGTGCCAGCAGCCCTACTTATCGTGTCTACGAGCAGTACTTC CASSPTYRVYEQYF
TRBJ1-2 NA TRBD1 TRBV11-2 TGTGCCAGCAGCTTGGGCCCAACAGGGGTAGGCTACACCTTC CASSLGPTGVGYTF
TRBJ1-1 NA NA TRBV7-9 TGTGCCAGCAGCCCCCTGGGGGCAGGGATGATCGCTGAAGCTTTCTTT CASSPLGAGMIAEAFF
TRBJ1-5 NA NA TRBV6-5 TGTGCCAGCAGACAGGCGAATCAGCCCCAGCATTTT CASRQANQPQHF
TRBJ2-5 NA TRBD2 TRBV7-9 TGTGCCAGCAGCGGGGTAGCGGGAGCAGGGAAAGAGACCCAGTACTTC CASSGVAGAGKETQYF
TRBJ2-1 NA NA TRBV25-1 TGTGCCAGCAGGGACAGCTCCTACAATGAGCAGTTCTTC CASRDSSYNEQFF
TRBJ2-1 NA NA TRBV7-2 TGTGCCAGCAGCTTTAGCGGAAACTCCTACAATGAGCAGTTCTTC CASSFSGNSYNEQFF
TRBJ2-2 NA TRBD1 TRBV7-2 TGTGCCAGCAGCTTAAAAGGGTCAGGGGGCACCGGGGAGCTGTTTTTT CASSLKGSGGTGELFF
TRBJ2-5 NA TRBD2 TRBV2 TGTGCCAGCAAGTCCAGCGGGGTAGAGACCCAGTACTTC CASKSSGVETQYF
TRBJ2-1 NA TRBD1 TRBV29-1 TGCAGCGTGCTTCAGGGGGCCGGCTACAATGAGCAGTTCTTC CSVLQGAGYNEQFF
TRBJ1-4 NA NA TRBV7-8 TGTGCCAGCAGCTTAGGGGCGGGAGAAAATGAAAAACTGTTTTTT CASSLGAGENEKLFF
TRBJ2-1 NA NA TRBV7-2 TGTGCCAGCAGCTTAGTGGAGGGGTACAATGAGCAGTTCTTC CASSLVEGYNEQFF
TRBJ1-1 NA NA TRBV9 TGTGCCAGCACCCTTGGGGAGGACACTGAAGCTTTCTTT CASTLGEDTEAFF
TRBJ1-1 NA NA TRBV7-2 TGTGCCAGCAGCTTTCATACTGAAGCTTTCTTT CASSFHTEAFF
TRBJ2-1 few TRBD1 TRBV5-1 TGCGCCAGCAGCCCCGGGACAGGGGAGCAGGGTGAGCAGTTCTTC CASSPGTGEQGEQFF
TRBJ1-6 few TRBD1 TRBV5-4 TGTGCCAGCAGCCCTGCCGTGGGACAGGGGGCGATTTCACCCCTCCACTTT CASSPAVGQGAISPLHF
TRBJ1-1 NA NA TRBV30 TGTGCCTGGGGTAAACTTCTGAACACTGAAGCTTTCTTT CAWGKLLNTEAFF
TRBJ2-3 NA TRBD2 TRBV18 TGTGCCAGCTCACCATTCCTGCCTAGCGGGCGGGGCACAGATACGCAGTATTTT CASSPFLPSGRGTDTQYF